The next 5 T cell receptor beta chains were all read from a single sample in a study of cytomegalovirus exposure and HLA in healthy donors. Assay used: immunoSEQ multiplex PCR; TCRdb lists only in-frame clones, some missing. The data hold 90,000 or so clones, with 85% observed a single time. Sequenced input: PBMCs. The receptors shown here come from a young man in good health and CMV-seropositive.

The chain has TRBV19 and TRBJ2-3; no definite D call. This CDR3 comprises 13 residues. V lost 3 bases and J 7 bases, leaving 11 bases between the germline ends. In germline, CDR1 is LNHDA, CDR2 SQIVND (reference sequence). The CDR3 here is CASSIDDGYTQYF. The CDR3 coding sequence is TGTGCCAGTAGTATTGATGACGGGTATACGCAGTATTTT.

The V call is TRBV18, the J call TRBJ1-3, with D possibly TRBD1 on 6 matching bases. Deletions cut 3 bases from V and 0 bases from J, with 15 bases between. Germline CDR1 KGHSH, CDR2 LQKENI. The CDR3 totals 17 residues. As DNA, the CDR3 is TGTGCCAGCTCACCTAATTTACAGGGCGCCTCTGGAAACACCATATATTTT. It specifies CASSPNLQGASGNTIYF.

The chain uses TRBV27 and TRBJ2-2; 10 nucleotides align to TRBD1. J was trimmed by 3 bases and V by 4 bases; bases with no gene match: 5. The CDR3 is 16 amino acids. Germline CDR1 and CDR2: MNHEY and SMNVEV (reference sequence). The chain's CDR3 is CASSWSGTGDTGELFF. The CDR3 region has the DNA TGTGCCAGCAGTTGGTCAGGGACAGGGGACACCGGGGAGCTGTTTTTT.

The chain has TRBV11-2 and TRBJ2-7; D is uncertain. Looked up from germline, CDR1 is SGHAT and CDR2 is FQNNGV. The germline V and J ends were trimmed by 5 bases and 2 bases, with 10 bases remaining between them. The CDR3 is 13 amino acids. The chain's CDR3 is CASSAVGAYEQYV. In DNA form, the CDR3 reads TGTGCCAGCAGCGCGGTAGGAGCCTACGAGCAGTACGTC.

V usage is TRBV19 and J usage is TRBJ2-5, with D possibly matching TRBD2 (5 bases). CDR1 is LNHDA, CDR2 SQIVND, per germline (reference sequence). There are 14 residues in the CDR3. Trimming cost V 4 bases and J 2 bases, with 11 bases left between them. The CDR3 region has the DNA TGTGCCAGTAGTACCCCGGGAAAACAAGAGACCCAGTACTTC. It translates to CASSTPGKQETQYF. Looking up the rest from reference TRBV19 and TRBJ2-5 gives the full variable domain: DGGITQSPKYLFRKEGQNVTLSCEQNLNHDAMYWYRQDPGQGLRLIYYSQIVNDFQKGDIAEGYSVSREKKESFPLTVTSAQKNPTAFYLCASSTPGKQETQYFGPGTRLLVL.